Here is one TCR beta chain with its context. Its antigen is currently unknown. These data originate in a study of shared clonotypes between healthy human individuals. Overall study findings and caveats: Shared clonotypes: approximately 5% naive CD4, around 3.7% naive CD8, around 2.4% memory CD4, about 0.41% memory CD8. Generation of non-shared clonotypes was less probable than generation of clonotypes shared by all four donors.

Profiling relied on immunoSEQ multiplex PCR, and the TCRdb table lists in-frame clones only, not all of them. The sample contains 730,000 or so clones, less than 80% of which appear only once. Germline V gene data show CDR1 as SGHTA and CDR2 as FQGNSA. The V and J ends lost 5 bases and 0 bases respectively, with 11 bases between them. The CDR3 is made up of 15 amino acids. HIV-negative, healthy adults without recent acute infections or vaccinations were the donors. Only Caucasian adults living in Nashville, Tennessee made up the donor group. The chain joins TRBV7-2 to TRBJ2-1; D is perhaps TRBD1 (5 bases). The TCR sequence derives from a woman in her thirties in good health. The sequenced material came from memory CD4+ T cells sorted from blood. The subset denotes: CD45RA-negative fraction. The CDR3 nucleotides are TGTGCCAGCAGCCAGGGATCTGGCTCCTACAATGAGCAGTTCTTC. It is translated as CASSQGSGSYNEQFF.